This T cell receptor (beta chain) was found in a study of blood T cell repertoires in COVID-19. In the study overall: Specimens from acute and convalescent COVID-19 originated in the United States, Italy and Spain. The cDNA or gDNA used as material had been derived from T cells, B-cell-depleted T cells, or PBMCs.

V lost 0 bases and J lost 8, with 8 bases in between. Germline V lookup: CDR1 SGHRS, CDR2 YFSETQ. The CDR3 is 13 residues long. Original methodology: Researchers report that nucleated cell counts were estimated from reference gene primer amplification. Sequencing used immunoSEQ multiplex PCR; TCRdb keeps in-frame clones, though not all of them. V and J calls and clone size follow that table, whereas D and trimming were derived from the DNA. The sample yields 200,000 to 250,000 clones, approximately 81% seen once. The sequence came from a woman at least 80 years old with COVID-19, enrolled during active disease. The rearrangement links TRBV5-1 to TRBJ1-4; D might be TRBD1 (5 bases). The sequenced sample was peripheral blood. The CDR3 here is CASSLGGGEKLFF. CDR3 nucleotides: TGCGCCAGCAGCTTGGGCGGGGGGGAAAAACTGTTTTTT.